The clone carrying this T cell receptor beta chain was seen ten or more times. The target antigen is unknown. In each sample, at least 6.5 million PBMCs were isolated. This sample stems from a study of blood T cells in healthy people across ages. General study findings and limits: Strong correlation linked observed beta diversity and percent naive T cells.

Through a sample-barcoded 5' primer and a J-beta primer mix, a second PCR was run for roughly 7 to 11 cycles. TCRdb reanalysed the 5' RACE reads using MiXCR and keeps one entry per CDR3 protein. The sample lists about 650,000 distinct CDR3 sequences, roughly 30% seen once, with just over 15% in the top ten. Germline values: CDR1 MGHRA, CDR2 YSYEKL. Trimming at V came to 1 base and at J to 3 bases, leaving 4 bases not matched to a gene. CDR3 length: 15 residues. This clonotype originated in a woman older than 75 in good health. Material for sequencing was blood. The chain recombines TRBV4-1 with TRBJ1-2; 8 nucleotides match TRBD1. CDR3 DNA sequence: TGCGCCAGCAGCCAAGTGCAGGGGGCTGACTATGGCTACACCTTC. It translates to CASSQVQGADYGYTF.